This T cell receptor (beta chain) was observed in a study of T cell changes during pregnancy in multiple sclerosis (dated by TCRdb to between 2017 and 2020). With respect to the entire study: The study examined how the T cell repertoire changed over the course of pregnancy in women with multiple sclerosis.

The germline V gene (reference sequence) provides CDR1 SGHNT and CDR2 YYREEE. V is cut back by 4 bases and J by 2 bases, with 16 bases in the junction unmatched. Counted from cysteine to phenylalanine, this CDR3 has 18 amino acids. This entry keeps only the CDR3 DNA: 54 bases, framed from base 1. Points on this clone: Its binding antigen is unknown. Nothing much larger sits one base from this clone, and base qualities are not available.

Receptors were amplified or captured by the immunoSEQ multiplex PCR assay. TCRdb holds this immuneACCESS table with in-frame rearrangements only. Some clones are missing; in checked studies, unresolved V genes explain under half, and the rest has no known cause. This sample gives tens of thousands of clones in total; around 87% of them show up just once. 0.45% to 0.7% of the sample is held by the ten biggest clonotypes. The V and J segments used are TRBV5-4 and TRBJ2-7, with TRBD2 matching 9 junction bases. The material was CD4+ T cells from peripheral blood mononuclear cells, obtained in the second trimester of pregnancy. The origin of this receptor is a female donor with multiple sclerosis, enrolled in a pregnancy study. The CDR3 region: CASSPRRLAGSGTYEQYF. The DNA sequence is TGTGCCAGCAGCCCGCGGCGGCTAGCGGGATCAGGGACCTACGAGCAGTACTTC. The CDR3 plus the reference TRBV5-4 and TRBJ2-7 genes for the other parts give the full variable domain: ETGVTQSPTHLIKTRGQQVTLRCSSQSGHNTVSWYQQALGQGPQFIFQYYREEENGRGNFPPRFSGLQFPNYSSELNVNALELDDSALYLCASSPRRLAGSGTYEQYFGPGTRLTVT.